This T cell receptor beta chain was observed in a study of blood T cell repertoires in COVID-19. The method was immunoSEQ multiplex PCR; TCRdb's version includes in-frame clones alone and lacks a portion of them. Here the sample spans some 130,000 clones, roughly four fifths being singletons. Germline V gene lookup returns CDR1 SQVTM and CDR2 ANQGSEA. Trimming removed 7 bases from V and 5 bases from J, with 11 bases in between. This CDR3 region has 11 residues. The J gene is TRBJ1-2, the V gene TRBV29-1; a possible D gene is TRBD1 (6 bases). Sequenced: PBMCs or T cells enriched from blood (not recorded which). The sequence was obtained from a man aged 25-45 years who had recovered from COVID-19. CDR3 amino acids: CSGVTGYGYTF. In DNA form, the CDR3 reads TGCAGCGGCGTAACAGGGTATGGCTACACCTTC.